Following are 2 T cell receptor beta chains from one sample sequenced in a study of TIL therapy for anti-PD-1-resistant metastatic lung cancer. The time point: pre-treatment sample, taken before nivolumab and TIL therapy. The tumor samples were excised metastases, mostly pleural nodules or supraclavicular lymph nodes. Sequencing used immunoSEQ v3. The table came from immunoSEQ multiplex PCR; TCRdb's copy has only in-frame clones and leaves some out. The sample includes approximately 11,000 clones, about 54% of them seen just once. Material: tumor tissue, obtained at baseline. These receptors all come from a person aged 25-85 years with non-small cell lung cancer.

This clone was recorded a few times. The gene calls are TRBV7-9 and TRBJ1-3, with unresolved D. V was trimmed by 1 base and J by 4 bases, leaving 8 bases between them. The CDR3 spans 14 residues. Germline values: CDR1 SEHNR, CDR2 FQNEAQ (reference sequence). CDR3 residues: CASSLGQQGNTIYF. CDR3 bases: TGTGCCAGCAGCTTAGGTCAGCAGGGAAACACCATATATTTT.

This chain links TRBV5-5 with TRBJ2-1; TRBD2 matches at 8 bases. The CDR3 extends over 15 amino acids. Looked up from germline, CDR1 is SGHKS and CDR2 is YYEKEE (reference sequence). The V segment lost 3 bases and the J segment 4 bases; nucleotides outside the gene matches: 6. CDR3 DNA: TGTGCCAGCAGCTCACAATTAGCGGGGTACAATGAGCAGTTCTTC. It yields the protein CASSSQLAGYNEQFF.